This T cell receptor (delta chain) was documented in a study of Vδ1+ human thymocytes. Study results and limitations: Highly polyclonal TRG and TRD repertoires with Gaussian CDR3 length distributions appeared in thymus. Thymic delta-chain repertoires held roughly 20% Vdelta2 sequences and few Vdelta3, despite high sort purity. TRG sequences recurred across donors, whereas TRD sequences stayed essentially private.

After alphabeta T cell depletion, CD3+ Vdelta1+ Vdelta2- thymocytes were sorted. Purity of the sorted Vdelta1+ thymocytes ranged from 98% to 99.6%. Extracted RNA was reverse transcribed into cDNA. Multiplex PCR used pooled V-gene forward primers and a constant-region reverse primer to amplify CDR3s. TCRdb redid the clone calls on the multiplex PCR reads with CATT. Of roughly 76,000 delta-chain clones in the sample, around 30% are singletons; the top ten hold more than 0.25%. V lost 2 bases to trimming and J lost 1 base, with 23 bases between them. The CDR3 length is 19 residues. The V gene's germline CDR1 is TSWWSYY and CDR2 QGS. As regards this clone: The antigen is unknown.

What was sequenced was Vdelta1+ gamma-delta thymocytes from the thymus. As to subset: FACS-sorted CD3+ TCRalphabeta- TCRVdelta1+ TCRVdelta2- thymocytes. This sequence originates from a boy under three years old who had congenital heart surgery. V gene TRDV1 combines with J gene TRDJ1, with D possibly matching TRDD3 (5 bases). The CDR3 region has the DNA TGTGCTCTTGGGGAATGGATCGGCCCCGGGGGGGGCTTCACCGATAAACTCATCTTT. As protein: CALGEWIGPGGGFTDKLIF.